Listed below are T cell receptor beta chains from one sample, sequenced in a study of STAT3 mutations in large granular lymphocyte leukemia. TCRdb keeps only in-frame clones here, not all; method: immunoSEQ multiplex PCR. The sample holds about 40,000 clones; 70% to 90% are singletons and the top ten take roughly 0.39%. What was sequenced was PBMCs. These TCRs come from a human donor with T large granular lymphocyte leukemia. Some clones in this sample may be carry-over from other donors' samples. Both conserved end residues are part of each CDR3. D genes are given only for firm matches. The size entry is marked missing in some rows and otherwise reads once, few, many or a size class.

TRBD1,TRBV13,NA,TRBJ1-6,CASSLGVPGGASNSPLHF,TGTGCCAGCAGCTTAGGCGTCCCAGGGGGCGCTTCAAATTCACCCCTCCACTTT
NA,TRBV7-2,NA,TRBJ1-6,CASSLKGAWALHF,TGTGCCAGCAGCTTAAAAGGGGCCTGGGCCCTCCACTTT
NA,TRBV29-1,NA,TRBJ2-1,CSVDGTEVSYNEQFF,TGCAGCGTTGATGGGACCGAGGTCTCCTACAATGAGCAGTTCTTC
NA,TRBV5-6,NA,TRBJ2-3,CASSHPFPDTQYF,TGTGCCAGCAGCCATCCCTTCCCAGATACGCAGTATTTT
NA,TRBV10-1,NA,TRBJ2-3,CASSDRTRGADTQYF,TGCGCCAGCAGTGACCGGACCAGGGGCGCAGATACGCAGTATTTT
NA,TRBV5-1,NA,TRBJ1-4,CASRSGASNEKLFF,TGCGCCAGCAGGAGCGGGGCCAGTAATGAAAAACTGTTTTTT
TRBD1,TRBV7-9,NA,TRBJ1-6,CASSLGGQGISPLHF,TGTGCCAGCAGCTTAGGGGGACAGGGGATCTCACCCCTCCACTTT
TRBD1,TRBV5-1,NA,TRBJ2-5,CASSSDRGRGETQYF,TGCGCCAGCAGCTCTGACAGGGGTCGGGGGGAGACCCAGTACTTC
NA,TRBV18,once,TRBJ2-3,CASSPIRFQGGNTDTQYF,TGTGCCAGCTCACCAATTAGGTTCCAGGGGGGGAACACAGATACGCAGTATTTT
NA,TRBV5-1,NA,TRBJ1-1,CASSLPGQNTEAFF,TGCGCCAGCAGCCTTCCGGGACAGAACACTGAAGCTTTCTTT
TRBD1,TRBV7-9,NA,TRBJ2-6,CASSLDRAAGANVLTF,TGTGCCAGCAGCCTAGACAGGGCCGCTGGGGCCAACGTCCTGACTTTC
NA,TRBV5-1,NA,TRBJ1-6,CASSLGALEAPLHF,TGCGCCAGCAGCTTGGGGGCCCTGGAGGCACCCCTCCACTTT
NA,TRBV10-3,NA,TRBJ2-5,CAISGDNKETQYF,TGTGCCATCAGTGGAGACAACAAAGAGACCCAGTACTTC
NA,TRBV5-4,NA,TRBJ2-4,CASSSLENIQYF,TGTGCCAGCAGCAGCTTAGAAAACATTCAGTACTTC
NA,TRBV21-1,NA,TRBJ1-3,CASSKVQQGFGNTIYF,TGTGCCAGCAGCAAAGTGCAACAGGGATTTGGAAACACCATATATTTT
NA,TRBV5-1,NA,TRBJ2-3,CASSLWGAGSTDTQYF,TGCGCCAGCAGCTTATGGGGGGCAGGAAGCACAGATACGCAGTATTTT
TRBD1,TRBV29-1,NA,TRBJ1-5,CSVGGTVNQPQHF,TGCAGCGTTGGAGGGACAGTCAATCAGCCCCAGCATTTT
TRBD1,TRBV7-2,NA,TRBJ2-3,CASSSRQGRTDTQYF,TGTGCCAGCAGCTCAAGACAGGGGCGCACAGATACGCAGTATTTT
TRBD2,TRBV14,NA,TRBJ2-3,CASSQGASGTTDTQYF,TGTGCCAGCAGCCAAGGGGCTAGCGGAACCACAGATACGCAGTATTTT
TRBD2,TRBV4-1,NA,TRBJ2-3,CASSSRDLAGGPTDTQYF,TGCGCCAGCAGCTCCAGGGACCTAGCGGGGGGGCCAACAGATACGCAGTATTTT
NA,TRBV6-5,NA,TRBJ1-3,CASKRARSGNTIYF,TGTGCCAGCAAGCGGGCCCGCTCTGGAAACACCATATATTTT
NA,TRBV7-2,NA,TRBJ1-5,CASTMGGDQPQHF,TGTGCCAGCACTATGGGCGGCGATCAGCCCCAGCATTTT
TRBD1,TRBV4-1,NA,TRBJ1-4,CASSQGQGIVGLFF,TGCGCCAGCAGCCAAGGACAGGGAATCGTAGGACTGTTTTTT
NA,TRBV5-1,NA,TRBJ1-1,CASSLQWSQNTEAFF,TGCGCCAGCAGCTTACAATGGTCACAGAACACTGAAGCTTTCTTT
NA,TRBV5-4,NA,TRBJ2-3,CASSWQGSSTDTQYF,TGTGCCAGCAGCTGGCAGGGGTCTAGCACAGATACGCAGTATTTT
TRBD1,TRBV9,NA,TRBJ1-6,CASSGTGYNSPLHF,TGTGCCAGCAGCGGGACAGGGTATAATTCACCCCTCCACTTT
NA,TRBV28,few,TRBJ2-3,CASSFPGPGDTQYF,TGTGCCAGCAGTTTCCCAGGCCCGGGGGATACGCAGTATTTT
TRBD1,TRBV5-1,NA,TRBJ1-2,CASSLGTGGFGYTF,TGCGCCAGCAGCTTAGGGACAGGGGGCTTTGGCTACACCTTC
NA,TRBV27,NA,TRBJ1-5,CASSLSYVQPQHF,TGTGCCAGCAGTTTATCATACGTCCAGCCCCAGCATTTT
NA,TRBV19,NA,TRBJ1-1,CASSIGFTEAFF,TGTGCCAGTAGTATAGGTTTCACTGAAGCTTTCTTT
NA,TRBV19,NA,TRBJ1-2,CASSIGGGRGYTF,TGTGCCAGTAGTATTGGGGGAGGCCGAGGCTACACCTTC
TRBD2,TRBV18,NA,TRBJ2-7,CASSPSGGAPYEQYF,TGTGCCAGCTCGCCGAGCGGGGGAGCTCCTTACGAGCAGTACTTC
NA,TRBV5-6,NA,TRBJ2-5,CASSPGLRGETQYF,TGTGCCAGCAGCCCGGGACTCAGAGGAGAGACCCAGTACTTC
NA,TRBV29-1,once,TRBJ2-2,CSVGLGATGELFF,TGCAGCGTCGGTTTAGGGGCCACCGGGGAGCTGTTTTTT
NA,TRBV4-1,once,TRBJ2-6,CASSHGDLLSGANVLTF,TGCGCCAGCAGCCACGGAGATTTGTTGTCTGGGGCCAACGTCCTGACTTTC
NA,TRBV7-2,NA,TRBJ2-3,CASSLKVGFTDTQYF,TGTGCCAGCAGCTTAAAGGTCGGTTTCACAGATACGCAGTATTTT
NA,TRBV18,NA,TRBJ2-7,CASSSDREGYEQYF,TGTGCCAGCTCATCAGACAGGGAGGGGTACGAGCAGTACTTC
TRBD2,TRBV28,NA,TRBJ2-5,CASWTSGGLETQYF,TGTGCCAGCTGGACTAGCGGGGGGTTGGAGACCCAGTACTTC
NA,TRBV5-6,NA,TRBJ1-1,CASSLPGGEAFF,TGTGCCAGCAGCTTGCCAGGAGGGGAAGCTTTCTTT
NA,TRBV25-1,NA,TRBJ1-1,CASSEVGRIEAFF,TGTGCCAGCAGTGAGGTAGGCCGTATTGAAGCTTTCTTT